The sequence of this T cell receptor (beta chain) was determined in a study of CD8 T cells in ankylosing spondylitis. About this clonotype itself: Its antigen is not identified.

TCRdb called the 5' RACE reads again in MiXCR, with one record for every CDR3 protein. This table holds 250,000 or so distinct CDR3 sequences, 15% to 20% found once. Overall study results and limits: Disease-linked clones displayed a CD8+ phenotype and appeared relatively rarely in peripheral blood. Seemingly characteristic of ankylosing spondylitis blood was a TCR beta motif consisting of roughly 8 highly homologous variants.

Trimming cost V 6 bases and J 4 bases; bases outside gene matches: 8. The CDR3 covers 14 residues. V usage is TRBV12-3 or TRBV12-4 and J usage is TRBJ2-7, with TRBD2 matching 8 bases. The sequenced sample was blood, either unsorted or a sorted T cell fraction (not recorded which). The receptor was isolated from a male donor with ankylosing spondylitis or in good health (not recorded which). The CDR3 sequence: CASRPSGGRYEQYF. DNA for the CDR3: TGTGCCAGCAGACCCTCGGGGGGGAGGTACGAGCAGTACTTC.